This TCR beta chain was sequenced for a study of cytomegalovirus exposure and HLA in healthy donors. Study-level background: For the roughly 400 genotyped donors, 75% to 90% fell within the Caucasian-associated ancestry cluster.

Study observations and caveats: Researchers left out some V segments, among them TRBV6-2 and TRBV6-3, as indistinguishable. A classifier reportedly called cytomegalovirus status with high sensitivity and specificity.

Germline V CDR1 and CDR2: MNHNS, SASEGT. V was cut by 6 bases and J by 5 bases, with 10 bases left in between. CDR3 length: 13 residues. PCR employed 60 Vbeta and 13 Jbeta primers. Clones were read by immunoSEQ multiplex PCR, and TCRdb kept only the in-frame ones, dropping some. Here the sample spans around 90,000 clones, around three quarters being singletons. Comment on this clone: Its antigen is still unknown.

Unrecorded immune exposure was likely among donors, who were nominally healthy when sampled. Input material: PBMCs. The clonotype originates from a man aged 25 to 40 in good health and CMV-seronegative. The V and J genes are TRBV6-1 and TRBJ2-2; D possibly corresponds to TRBD1 (6 bases). CDR3 bases: TGTGCCAGCAGGGCCGGGACAACCGGGGAGCTGTTTTTT. Amino acids: CASRAGTTGELFF.